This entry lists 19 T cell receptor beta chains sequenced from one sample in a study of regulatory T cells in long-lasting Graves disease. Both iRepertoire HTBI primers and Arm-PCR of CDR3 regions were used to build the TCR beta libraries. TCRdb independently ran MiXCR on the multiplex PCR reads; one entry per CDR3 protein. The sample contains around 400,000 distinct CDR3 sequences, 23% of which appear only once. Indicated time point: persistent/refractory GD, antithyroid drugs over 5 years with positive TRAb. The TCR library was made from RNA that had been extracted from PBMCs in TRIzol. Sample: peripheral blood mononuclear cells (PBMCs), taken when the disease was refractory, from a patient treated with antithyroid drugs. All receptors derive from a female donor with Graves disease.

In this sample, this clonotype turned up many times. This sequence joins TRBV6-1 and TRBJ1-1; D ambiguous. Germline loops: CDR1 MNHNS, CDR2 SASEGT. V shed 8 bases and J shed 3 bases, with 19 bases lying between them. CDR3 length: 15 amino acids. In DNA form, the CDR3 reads TGTGCCAGCTGCGGACCCAAAAACAGAGACACTGAAGCTTTCTTT. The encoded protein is CASCGPKNRDTEAFF.

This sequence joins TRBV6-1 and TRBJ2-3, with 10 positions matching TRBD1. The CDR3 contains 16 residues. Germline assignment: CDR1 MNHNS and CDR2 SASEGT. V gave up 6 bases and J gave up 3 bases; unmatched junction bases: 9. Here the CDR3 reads CASRRIMDRGTDTQYF. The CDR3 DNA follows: TGTGCCAGCAGGAGAATCATGGACAGGGGGACAGATACGCAGTATTTT.

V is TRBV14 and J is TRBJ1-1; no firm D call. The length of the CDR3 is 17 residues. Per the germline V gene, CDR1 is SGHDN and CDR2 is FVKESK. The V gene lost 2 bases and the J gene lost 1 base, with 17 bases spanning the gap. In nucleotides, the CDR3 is TGTGCCAGCAGCCAATGGGGTAGGTGGGAGAGGAACACTGAAGCTTTCTTT. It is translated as CASSQWGRWERNTEAFF.

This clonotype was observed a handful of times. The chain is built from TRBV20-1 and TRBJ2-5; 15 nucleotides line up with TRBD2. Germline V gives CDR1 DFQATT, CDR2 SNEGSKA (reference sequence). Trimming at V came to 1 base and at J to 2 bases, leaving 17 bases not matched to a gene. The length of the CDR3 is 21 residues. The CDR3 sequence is CSARGLGMAGTSGRSQETQYF. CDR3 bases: TGCAGTGCTAGAGGACTAGGCATGGCCGGGACTAGCGGGAGGTCACAAGAGACCCAGTACTTC.

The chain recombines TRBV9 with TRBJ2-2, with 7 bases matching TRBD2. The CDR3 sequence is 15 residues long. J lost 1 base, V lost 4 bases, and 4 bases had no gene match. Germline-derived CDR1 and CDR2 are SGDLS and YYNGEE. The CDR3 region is CASSRGVMNTGELFF. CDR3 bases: TGTGCCAGCAGCCGGGGGGTAATGAACACCGGGGAGCTGTTTTTT.

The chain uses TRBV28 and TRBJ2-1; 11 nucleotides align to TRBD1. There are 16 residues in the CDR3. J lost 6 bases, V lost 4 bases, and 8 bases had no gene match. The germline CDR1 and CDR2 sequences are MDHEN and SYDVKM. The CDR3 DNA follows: TGTGCCAGCAGTTCACCTACGGGACAGGGGGTCAATGAGCAGTTCTTC. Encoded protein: CASSSPTGQGVNEQFF.

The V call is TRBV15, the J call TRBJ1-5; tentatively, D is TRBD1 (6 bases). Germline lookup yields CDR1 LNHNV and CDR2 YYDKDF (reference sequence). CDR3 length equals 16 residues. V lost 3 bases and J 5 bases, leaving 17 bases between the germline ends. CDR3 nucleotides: TGTGCCACCAGCAGGTTAGGGACAAAATTTCATCAGCCCCAGCATTTT. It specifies CATSRLGTKFHQPQHF.

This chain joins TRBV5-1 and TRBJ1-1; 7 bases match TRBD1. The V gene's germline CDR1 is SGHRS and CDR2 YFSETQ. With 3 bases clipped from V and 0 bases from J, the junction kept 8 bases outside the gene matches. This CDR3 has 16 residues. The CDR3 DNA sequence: TGCGCCAGCAGCTCGAAATGGGACAGAATGAACACTGAAGCTTTCTTT. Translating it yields CASSSKWDRMNTEAFF.

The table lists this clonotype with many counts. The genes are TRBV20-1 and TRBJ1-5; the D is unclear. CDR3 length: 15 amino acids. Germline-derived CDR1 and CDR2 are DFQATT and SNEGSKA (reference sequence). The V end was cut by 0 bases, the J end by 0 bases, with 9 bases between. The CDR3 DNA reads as TGCAGTGCTAGAGATAGGCTCGATAGCAATCAGCCCCAGCATTTT. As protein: CSARDRLDSNQPQHF.

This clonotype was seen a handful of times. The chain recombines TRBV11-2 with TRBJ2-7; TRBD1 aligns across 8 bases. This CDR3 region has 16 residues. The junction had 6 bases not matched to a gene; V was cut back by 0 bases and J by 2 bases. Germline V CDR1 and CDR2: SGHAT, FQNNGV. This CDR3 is CASSLDYPGQAYEQYF. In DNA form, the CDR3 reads TGTGCCAGCAGCTTAGACTATCCGGGACAGGCCTACGAGCAGTACTTC. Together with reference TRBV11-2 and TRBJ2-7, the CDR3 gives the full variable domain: EAGVAQSPRYKIIEKRQSVAFWCNPISGHATLYWYQQILGQGPKLLIQFQNNGVVDDSQLPKDRFSAERLKGVDSTLKIQPAKLEDSAVYLCASSLDYPGQAYEQYFGPGTRLTVT.

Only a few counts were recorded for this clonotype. This chain's CDR3 is CASRRGLAGEEETQYF. CDR3 nucleotide sequence: TGCGCCAGCAGAAGGGGACTAGCGGGAGAGGAAGAGACCCAGTACTTC. The rearrangement uses TRBV5-1 and TRBJ2-5; TRBD2 agrees at 14 bases. With 5 bases clipped from V and 3 bases from J, the junction kept 6 bases outside the gene matches. From germline, CDR1 is SGHRS and CDR2 YFSETQ. The CDR3 has 16 amino acids.

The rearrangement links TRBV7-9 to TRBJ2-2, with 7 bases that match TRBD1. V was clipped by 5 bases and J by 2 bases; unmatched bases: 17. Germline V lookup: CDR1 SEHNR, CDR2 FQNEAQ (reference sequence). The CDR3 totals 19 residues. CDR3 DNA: TGTGCCAGCAGCCTTACCCCTTTCTCTCGGGACAGAAACACCGGGGAGCTGTTTTTT. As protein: CASSLTPFSRDRNTGELFF. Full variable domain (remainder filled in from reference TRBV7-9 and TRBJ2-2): DTGVSQNPRHKITKRGQNVTFRCDPISEHNRLYWYRQTLGQGPEFLTYFQNEAQLEKSRLLSDRFSAERPKGSFSTLEIQRTEQGDSAMYLCASSLTPFSRDRNTGELFFGEGSRLTVL.

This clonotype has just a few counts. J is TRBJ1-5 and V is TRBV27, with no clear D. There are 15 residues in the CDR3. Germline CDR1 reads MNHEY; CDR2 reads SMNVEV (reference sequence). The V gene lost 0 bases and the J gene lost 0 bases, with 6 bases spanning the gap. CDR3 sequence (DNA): TGTGCCAGCAGTTTATCGCAGGATAGCAATCAGCCCCAGCATTTT. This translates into CASSLSQDSNQPQHF.

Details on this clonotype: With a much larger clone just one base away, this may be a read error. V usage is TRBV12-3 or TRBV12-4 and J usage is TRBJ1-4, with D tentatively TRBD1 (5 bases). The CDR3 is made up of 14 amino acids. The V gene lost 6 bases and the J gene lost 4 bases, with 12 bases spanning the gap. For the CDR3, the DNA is TGTGCCAGCAGCCACAGACAGTTTAATGAAAAACTGTTTTTT. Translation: CASSHRQFNEKLFF.

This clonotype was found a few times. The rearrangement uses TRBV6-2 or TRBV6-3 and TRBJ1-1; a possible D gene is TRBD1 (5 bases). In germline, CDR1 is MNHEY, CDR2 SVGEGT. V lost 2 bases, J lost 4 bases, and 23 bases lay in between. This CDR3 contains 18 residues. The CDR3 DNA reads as TGTGCCAGCAGTTACATCGGCAGGGTTGGAGGCTTGGGCACTGAAGCTTTCTTT. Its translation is CASSYIGRVGGLGTEAFF.

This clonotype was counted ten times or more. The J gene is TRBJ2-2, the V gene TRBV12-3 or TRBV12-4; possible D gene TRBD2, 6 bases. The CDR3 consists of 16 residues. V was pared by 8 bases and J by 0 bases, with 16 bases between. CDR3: CASVFRRGANTGELFF. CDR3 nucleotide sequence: TGTGCCAGCGTGTTTAGGCGGGGCGCGAACACCGGGGAGCTGTTTTTT.

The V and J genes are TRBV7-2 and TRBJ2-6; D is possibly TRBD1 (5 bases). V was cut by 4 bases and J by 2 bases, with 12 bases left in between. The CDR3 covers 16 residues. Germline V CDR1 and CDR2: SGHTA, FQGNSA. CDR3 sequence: CASSYPGLTGANVLTF. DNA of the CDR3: TGTGCCAGCAGCTACCCAGGGTTAACTGGGGCCAACGTCCTGACTTTC.

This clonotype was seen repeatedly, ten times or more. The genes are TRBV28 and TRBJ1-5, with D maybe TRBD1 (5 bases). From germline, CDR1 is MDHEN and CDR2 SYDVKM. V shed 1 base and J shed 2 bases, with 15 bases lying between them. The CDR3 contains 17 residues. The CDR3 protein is CASSLLSYRKGNQPQHF. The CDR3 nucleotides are TGTGCCAGCAGTTTATTATCTTACAGGAAAGGCAATCAGCCCCAGCATTTT.

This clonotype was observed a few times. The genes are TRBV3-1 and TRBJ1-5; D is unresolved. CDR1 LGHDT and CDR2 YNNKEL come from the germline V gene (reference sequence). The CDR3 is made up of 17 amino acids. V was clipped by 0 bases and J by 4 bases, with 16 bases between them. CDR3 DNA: TGTGCCAGCAGCCAAGACGGCGGAGTATCGGAAAATCAGCCCCAGCATTTT. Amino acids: CASSQDGGVSENQPQHF.